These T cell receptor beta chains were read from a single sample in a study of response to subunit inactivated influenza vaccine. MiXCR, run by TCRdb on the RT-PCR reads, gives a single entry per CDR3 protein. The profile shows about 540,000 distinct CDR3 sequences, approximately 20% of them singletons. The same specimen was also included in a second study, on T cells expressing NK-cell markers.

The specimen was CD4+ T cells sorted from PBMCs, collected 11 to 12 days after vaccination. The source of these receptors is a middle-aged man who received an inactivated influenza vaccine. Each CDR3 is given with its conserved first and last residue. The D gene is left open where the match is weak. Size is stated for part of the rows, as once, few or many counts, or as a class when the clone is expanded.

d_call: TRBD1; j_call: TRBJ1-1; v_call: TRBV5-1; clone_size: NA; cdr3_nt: TGCGCCAGCAGCTTGGAGCTCATCCGACCGGGACAGGGGGCGGTCACTGAAGCTTTCTTT; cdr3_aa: CASSLELIRPGQGAVTEAFF
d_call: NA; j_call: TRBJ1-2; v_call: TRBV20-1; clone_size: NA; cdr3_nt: TGCAGTGCTCGAATCCGACCCTACTATGGCTACACCTTC; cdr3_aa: CSARIRPYYGYTF
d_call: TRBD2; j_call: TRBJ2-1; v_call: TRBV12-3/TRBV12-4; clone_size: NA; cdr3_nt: TGTGCCAGCAGTCCAAGGACTAGCGGGAACCGATATTACAATGAGCAGTTCTTC; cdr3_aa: CASSPRTSGNRYYNEQFF
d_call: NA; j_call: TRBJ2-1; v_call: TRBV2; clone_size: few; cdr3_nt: TGTGCCAGCAGTAGCCTCATACAGGACCCGTCGAACAATGAGCAGTTCTTC; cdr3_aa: CASSSLIQDPSNNEQFF
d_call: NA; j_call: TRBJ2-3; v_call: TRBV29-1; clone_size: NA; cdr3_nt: TGCAGCGTCGATGGCAGGTTCACAGATACGCAGTATTTT; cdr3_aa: CSVDGRFTDTQYF
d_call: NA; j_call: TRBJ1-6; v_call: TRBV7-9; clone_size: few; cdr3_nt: TGCGCCAGCAGCTTATCAGGGGATAATTCACCCCTCCACTTT; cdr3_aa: CASSLSGDNSPLHF
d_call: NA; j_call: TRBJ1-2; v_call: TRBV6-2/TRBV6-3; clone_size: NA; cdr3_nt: TGTGCCAGCAGTTACGGGGCCGACACCAGGGGTGGCTACACCTTC; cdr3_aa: CASSYGADTRGGYTF
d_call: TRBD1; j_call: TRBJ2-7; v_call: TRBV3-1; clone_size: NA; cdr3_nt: TGTGCCAGCAGCCAAGGACAGGGGGCGAGCTACGAGCAGTACTTC; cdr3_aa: CASSQGQGASYEQYF
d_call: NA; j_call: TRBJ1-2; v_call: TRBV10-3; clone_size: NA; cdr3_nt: TGTGCCATCGGGAGGGGAGGCGGCTACACCTTC; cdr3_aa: CAIGRGGGYTF
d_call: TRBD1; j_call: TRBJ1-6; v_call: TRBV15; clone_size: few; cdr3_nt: TGTGCCACCAGCAGAGTCGTACAGGGGGGGTCACCCCTCCACTTT; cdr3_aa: CATSRVVQGGSPLHF
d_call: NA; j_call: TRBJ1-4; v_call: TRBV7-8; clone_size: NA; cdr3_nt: TGTGCCAGCAGCGAAGGCGGAGTGACTAATGAAAAACTGTTTTTT; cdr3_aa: CASSEGGVTNEKLFF
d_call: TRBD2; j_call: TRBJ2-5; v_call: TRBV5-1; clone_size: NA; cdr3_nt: TGCGCCAGCAGCTTTTCAGCGGGGGGTTTGGAGACCCAGTACTTC; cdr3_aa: CASSFSAGGLETQYF
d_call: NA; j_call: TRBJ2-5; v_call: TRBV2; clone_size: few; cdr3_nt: TGTGCCAGCAGACAGGACCACTCTCAGGAGACCCAGTACTTC; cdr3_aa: CASRQDHSQETQYF
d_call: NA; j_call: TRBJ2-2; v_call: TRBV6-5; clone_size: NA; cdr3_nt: TGTGCCTCTAGTAGGGCGACCGGGGAGCTGTTTTTT; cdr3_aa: CASSRATGELFF
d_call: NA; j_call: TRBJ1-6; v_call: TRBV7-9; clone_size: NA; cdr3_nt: TGTGCCAGCAGCTTACCCCGGACTAATTCACCCCTCCACTTT; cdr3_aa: CASSLPRTNSPLHF
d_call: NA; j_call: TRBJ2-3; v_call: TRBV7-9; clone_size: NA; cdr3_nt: TGTGCCAGCAGCTTAAATAACGGGGTGTACGATACGCAGTATTTT; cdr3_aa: CASSLNNGVYDTQYF